This passage covers 17 T cell receptor beta chains from one sample sequenced in a study of human T cells and chemical hapten exposure. TCRdb independently ran MiXCR on the RACE reads; one entry per CDR3 protein. The table includes around 150,000 distinct CDR3 sequences, 13% to 15% detected once. Described time point: patch test 1, 2 weeks after DPC sensitization. As for treatment: therapeutic diphenylcyclopropenone sensitization with weekly scalp DPC. This sample comprised whole blood, obtained in connection with sensitization to the hapten diphenylcyclopropenone (DPC). Receptors were obtained from a woman aged 25 to 39 with alopecia areata. Some clones in this sample may be carry-over from other donors' samples.

This clonotype has at least ten counts. The J gene is TRBJ1-1, the V gene TRBV7-2, with D hard to call. The V and J ends lost 1 base and 3 bases respectively, with 3 bases between them. The germline V gene encodes CDR1 SGHTA and CDR2 FQGNSA. This CDR3 is 12 amino acids long. The CDR3 is CASSLGYTEAFF. DNA for the CDR3: TGTGCCAGCAGCTTAGGGTACACTGAAGCTTTCTTT.

In its sample, this clonotype was seen many times. The chain has TRBV5-1 and TRBJ2-6; D ambiguous. The germline V gene has CDR1 SGHRS and CDR2 YFSETQ. V gave up 0 bases and J gave up 0 bases, with 7 bases separating them. CDR3 length: 16 residues. Here the CDR3 DNA reads TGCGCCAGCAGCTTGGTTCCTGGCTCTGGGGCCAACGTCCTGACTTTC. Amino acids: CASSLVPGSGANVLTF.

V is TRBV5-1 and J is TRBJ2-5, with 8 bases lining up with TRBD1. The CDR3 covers 13 residues. Unmatched junction bases numbered 6, after V lost 4 bases and J lost 7 bases. Germline CDR1 reads SGHRS; CDR2 reads YFSETQ. The CDR3 sequence: CASSPTGGGTQYF. CDR3 sequence (DNA): TGCGCCAGCAGCCCCACAGGGGGTGGGACCCAGTACTTC.

This clonotype was found many times. The chain recombines TRBV6-6 with TRBJ2-3; 12 positions match TRBD2. V was pared by 8 bases and J by 2 bases, with 11 bases of the junction left unmatched. Germline loops: CDR1 MNHNY, CDR2 SVGAGI (reference sequence). The CDR3 runs to 17 residues. CDR3 sequence reads: CASGSSGRVYITDTQYF. CDR3 coding DNA: TGTGCCAGCGGATCTAGCGGGAGGGTTTACATCACAGATACGCAGTATTTT.

The rearrangement uses TRBV28 and TRBJ2-7; 9 bases line up with TRBD2. Germline V gene data show CDR1 as MDHEN and CDR2 as SYDVKM. The CDR3 is made up of 15 amino acids. Germline trimming cut 2 bases from V and 6 bases from J; bases unmatched to any gene: 8. The CDR3 DNA reads as TGTGCCAGCAGTTTAAGTAGCGGGAGTCGGCGCGAGCAGTACTTC. Translating gives CASSLSSGSRREQYF.

The chain has TRBV12-3 or TRBV12-4 and TRBJ2-7; D is perhaps TRBD1 (5 bases). The CDR3 runs 13 residues. CDR3: CAVGRPSSYEQYF. CDR3 nucleotides: TGTGCAGTGGGGCGTCCAAGCTCCTACGAGCAGTACTTC.

This clonotype showed up many times. V gene TRBV20-1 combines with J gene TRBJ1-5; D uncertain. Germline-derived CDR1 and CDR2 are DFQATT and SNEGSKA (reference sequence). This CDR3 has 14 amino acids. V was cut by 0 bases and J by 5 bases, with 11 bases left in between. CDR3 amino acids: CSARDGQDHQPQHF. CDR3 DNA sequence: TGCAGTGCTAGAGATGGGCAGGACCATCAGCCCCAGCATTTT.

This clonotype was seen repeatedly, ten times or more. The V call is TRBV5-1, the J call TRBJ2-1, with 10 bases identical to TRBD2. Germline V gene data show CDR1 as SGHRS and CDR2 as YFSETQ. The CDR3 loop spans 14 amino acids. With V trimmed by 6 bases and J by 6 bases, 6 bases remained unmatched. CDR3 DNA sequence: TGCGCCAGCAAGGGGACTAGCGTGACCAATGAGCAGTTCTTC. Its translation: CASKGTSVTNEQFF.

This clonotype was found many times. The chain combines TRBV28 with TRBJ2-1, with 10 bases fitting TRBD2. V trimming: 7 bases; J trimming: 2 bases; junction bases outside the gene matches: 5. The CDR3 has 15 residues. Germline V gives CDR1 MDHEN, CDR2 SYDVKM. For the CDR3, the DNA is TGTGCCAGCATCCCTAGCGGGAGTGCCTACAATGAGCAGTTCTTC. This codes for CASIPSGSAYNEQFF. The whole variable domain, filled in from reference TRBV28 and TRBJ2-1, reads DVKVTQSSRYLVKRTGEKVFLECVQDMDHENMFWYRQDPGLGLRLIYFSYDVKMKEKGDIPEGYSVSREKKERFSLILESASTNQTSMYLCASIPSGSAYNEQFFGPGTRLTVL.

The CDR3: CASRNTGSGVLQETQYF. As DNA, the CDR3 is TGTGCCAGCAGGAATACTGGTAGCGGGGTCCTCCAAGAGACCCAGTACTTC. The chain combines TRBV28 with TRBJ2-5, with 8 bases lining up with TRBD2. Germline assignment: CDR1 MDHEN and CDR2 SYDVKM. The CDR3 totals 17 residues. J gave up 1 base and V 6 bases, and 13 bases lay outside the gene matches.

This rearrangement joins TRBV18 to TRBJ2-7, with D uncertain. V lost 1 base and J lost 2, with 12 bases in between. The CDR3 consists of 15 residues. The germline V gene has CDR1 KGHSH and CDR2 LQKENI. The CDR3 bases are TGTGCCAGCTCACCACTTGGTCACAGCCCCTACGAGCAGTACTTC. It encodes CASSPLGHSPYEQYF.

The chain is built from TRBV4-2 and TRBJ2-1; TRBD1 or TRBD2 may be the D gene (5 bases each). In germline, CDR1 is LGHNA, CDR2 YNFKEQ. Trimming took off 5 bases at V and 0 bases at J, with 11 bases between the two ends. CDR3 length equals 15 residues. In nucleotides, the CDR3 is TGTGCCAGCAGCAGCCGGGACGGCTCCTACAATGAGCAGTTCTTC. It specifies CASSSRDGSYNEQFF.

There are many counts of this clonotype. One junction end disagrees with the germline gene, perhaps due to a read error. The chain employs TRBV10-1 and TRBJ2-2; D not resolved. From germline, CDR1 is WNHNN and CDR2 SYGVQD (reference sequence). The CDR3 sequence is 12 residues long. CDR3 sequence (DNA): TGTGCCAGCAGCTTAGGCACCGGGGAGCTGTTTTTT. Residues: CASSLGTGELFF.

This clonotype was seen only a few times. The chain recombines TRBV4-3 with TRBJ1-2, with D possibly being TRBD1 (5 bases). This CDR3 is 15 amino acids long. V was clipped by 6 bases and J by 4 bases, with 18 bases between them. CDR1 LGHNA and CDR2 YSLEER come from the germline V gene. The CDR3 is CASRGDHYSSYGYTF. The CDR3 DNA follows: TGCGCCAGCAGAGGGGACCACTACTCTTCCTATGGCTACACCTTC.

This clonotype was seen ten or more times. The rearrangement joins TRBV29-1 to TRBJ2-1; TRBD1 aligns across 8 bases. The trim removed 3 bases at V and 4 bases at J, leaving 2 bases unmatched. Germline assignment: CDR1 SQVTM and CDR2 ANQGSEA. This CDR3 is built from 13 residues. DNA of the CDR3: TGCAGCGTTGAGACAGGGGTTTACAATGAGCAGTTCTTC. As protein: CSVETGVYNEQFF.

This clonotype was picked up a small number of times. The chain is built from TRBV13 and TRBJ2-3; D is undetermined. The CDR3 has 15 residues. V lost 3 bases to trimming and J lost 0 bases, with 10 bases between them. From germline, CDR1 is PRHDT and CDR2 FYEKMQ (reference sequence). CDR3 protein: CASSLLPDSTDTQYF. Here the CDR3 DNA reads TGTGCCAGCAGCTTGCTGCCGGACAGCACAGATACGCAGTATTTT.

This clonotype was seen a handful of times. The chain recombines TRBV20-1 with TRBJ2-7; 7 bases match TRBD2. The CDR3 is 14 amino acids. Trimming at V came to 2 bases and at J to 7 bases, leaving 11 bases not matched to a gene. From germline, CDR1 is DFQATT and CDR2 SNEGSKA (reference sequence). CDR3 residues: CSARTLAGSGEQYF. CDR3 coding DNA: TGCAGTGCTAGAACCTTAGCGGGTTCGGGGGAGCAGTACTTC.